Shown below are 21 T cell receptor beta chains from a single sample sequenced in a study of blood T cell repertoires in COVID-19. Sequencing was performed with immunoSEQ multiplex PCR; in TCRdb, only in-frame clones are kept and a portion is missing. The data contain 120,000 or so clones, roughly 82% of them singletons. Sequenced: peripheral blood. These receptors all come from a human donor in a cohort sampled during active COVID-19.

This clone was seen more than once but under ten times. The CDR3 protein is CASSLTRGSGNTIYF. DNA of the CDR3: TGTGCCAGCAGCTTGACCAGGGGCTCTGGAAACACCATATATTTT. The rearrangement links TRBV5-8 to TRBJ1-3; D might be TRBD1 (6 bases). The CDR3 spans 15 residues. CDR1 is SGHTS and CDR2 is YDEGEE in the germline V gene. Trimming left V 1 base short and J 0 bases short, with 8 bases between.

The CDR3 reads CASSSGLAGQETQYF. In DNA, the CDR3 is TGTGCCAGCAGCTCGGGACTAGCGGGGCAAGAGACCCAGTACTTC. The chain employs TRBV7-2 and TRBJ2-5, with TRBD2 matching over 13 bases. J was trimmed by 2 bases and V by 4 bases; bases with no gene match: 1. The CDR3 extends over 15 amino acids. The germline CDR1 and CDR2 sequences are SGHTA and FQGNSA.

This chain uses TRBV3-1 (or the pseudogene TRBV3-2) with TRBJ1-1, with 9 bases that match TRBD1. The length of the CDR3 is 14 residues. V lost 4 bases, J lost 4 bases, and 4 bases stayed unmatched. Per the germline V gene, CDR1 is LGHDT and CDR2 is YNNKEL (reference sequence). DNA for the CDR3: TGTGCCAGCAGCCTACAGGGGGCAGGCACTGAAGCTTTCTTT. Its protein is CASSLQGAGTEAFF.

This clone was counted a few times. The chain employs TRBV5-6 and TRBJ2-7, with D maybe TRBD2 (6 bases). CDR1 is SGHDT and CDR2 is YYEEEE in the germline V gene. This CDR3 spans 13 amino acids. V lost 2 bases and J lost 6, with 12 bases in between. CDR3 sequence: CASSFPGGIEQYF. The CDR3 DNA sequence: TGTGCCAGCAGCTTCCCCGGGGGTATCGAGCAGTACTTC.

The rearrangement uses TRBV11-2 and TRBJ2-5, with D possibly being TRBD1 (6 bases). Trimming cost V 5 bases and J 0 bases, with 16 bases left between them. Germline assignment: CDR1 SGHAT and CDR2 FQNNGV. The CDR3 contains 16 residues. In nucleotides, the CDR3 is TGTGCCAGCAGCGCGCATCGGACAGTTTACCAAGAGACCCAGTACTTC. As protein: CASSAHRTVYQETQYF.

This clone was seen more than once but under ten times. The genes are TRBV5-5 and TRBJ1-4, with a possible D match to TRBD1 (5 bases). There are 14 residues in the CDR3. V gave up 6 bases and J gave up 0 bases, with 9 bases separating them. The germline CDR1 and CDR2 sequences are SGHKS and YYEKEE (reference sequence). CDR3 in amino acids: CASTDSATNEKLFF. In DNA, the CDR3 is TGTGCCAGCACCGACAGTGCAACTAATGAAAAACTGTTTTTT.

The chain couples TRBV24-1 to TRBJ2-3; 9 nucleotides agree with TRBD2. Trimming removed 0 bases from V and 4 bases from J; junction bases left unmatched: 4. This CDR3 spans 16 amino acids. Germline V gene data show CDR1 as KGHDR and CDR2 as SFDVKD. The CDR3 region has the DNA TGTGCCACCAGTGATTTGAAGCGGGGGGACCCAGATACGCAGTATTTT. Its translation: CATSDLKRGDPDTQYF.

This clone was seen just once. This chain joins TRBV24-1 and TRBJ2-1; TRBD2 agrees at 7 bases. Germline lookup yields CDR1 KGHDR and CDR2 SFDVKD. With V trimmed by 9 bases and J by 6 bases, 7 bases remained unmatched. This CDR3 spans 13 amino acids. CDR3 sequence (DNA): TGTGCCACCGACGCGGGGGTTAGCAATGAGCAGTTCTTC. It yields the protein CATDAGVSNEQFF.

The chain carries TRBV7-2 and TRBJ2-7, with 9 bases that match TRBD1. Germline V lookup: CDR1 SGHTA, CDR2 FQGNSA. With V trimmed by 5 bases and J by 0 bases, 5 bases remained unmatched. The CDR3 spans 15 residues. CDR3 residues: CASSLGTGNSYEQYF. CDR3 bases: TGTGCCAGCAGCCTCGGGACAGGGAACTCCTACGAGCAGTACTTC.

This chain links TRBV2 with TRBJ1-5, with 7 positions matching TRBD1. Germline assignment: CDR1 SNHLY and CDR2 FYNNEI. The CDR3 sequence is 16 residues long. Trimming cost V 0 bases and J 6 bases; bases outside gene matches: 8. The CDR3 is CASSEASARGIQPQHF. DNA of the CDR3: TGTGCCAGCAGTGAAGCTTCCGCCAGGGGGATTCAGCCCCAGCATTTT.

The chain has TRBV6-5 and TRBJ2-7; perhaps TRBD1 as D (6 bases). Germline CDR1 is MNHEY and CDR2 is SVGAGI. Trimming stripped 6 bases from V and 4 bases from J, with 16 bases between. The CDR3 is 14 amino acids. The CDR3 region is CASRGEGERYEQYF. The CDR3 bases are TGTGCCAGCAGGGGAGAGGGGGAAAGGTACGAGCAGTACTTC.

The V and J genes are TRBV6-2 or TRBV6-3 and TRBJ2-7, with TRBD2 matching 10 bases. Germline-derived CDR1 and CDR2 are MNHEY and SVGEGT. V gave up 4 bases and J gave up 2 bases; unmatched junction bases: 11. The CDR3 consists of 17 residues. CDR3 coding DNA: TGTGCCAGCAGTTTCGGGCCCTATAGCGGGGGGACCTACGAGCAGTACTTC. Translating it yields CASSFGPYSGGTYEQYF.

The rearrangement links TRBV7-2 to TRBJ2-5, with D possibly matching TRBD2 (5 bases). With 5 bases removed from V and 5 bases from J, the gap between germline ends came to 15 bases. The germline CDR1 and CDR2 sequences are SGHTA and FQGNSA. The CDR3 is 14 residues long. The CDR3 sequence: CASSENFRRETQYF. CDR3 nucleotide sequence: TGTGCCAGCAGCGAGAACTTTAGGAGGGAGACCCAGTACTTC.

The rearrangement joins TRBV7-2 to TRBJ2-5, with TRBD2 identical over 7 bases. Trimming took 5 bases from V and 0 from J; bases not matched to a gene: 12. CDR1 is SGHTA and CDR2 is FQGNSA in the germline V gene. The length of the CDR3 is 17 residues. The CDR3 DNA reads TGTGCCAGCAGCCCCCACCCCAGCGGGGCGTACCAAGAGACCCAGTACTTC. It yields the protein CASSPHPSGAYQETQYF.

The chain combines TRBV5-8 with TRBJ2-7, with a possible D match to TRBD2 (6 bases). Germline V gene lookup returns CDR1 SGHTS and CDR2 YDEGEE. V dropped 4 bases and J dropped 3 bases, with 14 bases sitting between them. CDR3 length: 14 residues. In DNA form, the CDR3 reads TGTGCCAGCAGCGGGGGGTGGGATCACTACGAGCAGTACTTC. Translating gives CASSGGWDHYEQYF.

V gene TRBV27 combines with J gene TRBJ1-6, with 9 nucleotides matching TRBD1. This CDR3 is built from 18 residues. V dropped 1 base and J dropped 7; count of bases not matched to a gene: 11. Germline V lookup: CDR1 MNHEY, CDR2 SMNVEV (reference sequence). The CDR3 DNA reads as TGTGCCAGCAGTTTATTCGGACAGGGGTCGGAGGGAAATTCACCCCTCCACTTT. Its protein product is CASSLFGQGSEGNSPLHF.

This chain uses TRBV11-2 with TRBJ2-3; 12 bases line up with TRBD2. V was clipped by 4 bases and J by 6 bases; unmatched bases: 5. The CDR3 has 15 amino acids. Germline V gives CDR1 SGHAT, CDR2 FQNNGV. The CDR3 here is CASSSGTSGRDTQYF. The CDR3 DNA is TGTGCCAGCAGCTCGGGGACTAGCGGGCGCGATACGCAGTATTTT.

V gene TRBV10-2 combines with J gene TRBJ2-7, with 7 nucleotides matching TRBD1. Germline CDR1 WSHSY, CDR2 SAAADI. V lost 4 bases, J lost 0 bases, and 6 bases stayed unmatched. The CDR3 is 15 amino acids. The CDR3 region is CASSVRDRPSYEQYF. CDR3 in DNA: TGCGCCAGCAGTGTTCGGGACAGACCCTCCTACGAGCAGTACTTC.

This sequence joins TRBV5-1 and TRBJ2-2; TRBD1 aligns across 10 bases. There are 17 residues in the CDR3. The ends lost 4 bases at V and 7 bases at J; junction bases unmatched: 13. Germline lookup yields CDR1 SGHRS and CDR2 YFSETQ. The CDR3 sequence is CASSPMAGQGSIGELFF. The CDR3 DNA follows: TGCGCCAGCAGCCCAATGGCGGGACAGGGGTCGATCGGGGAGCTGTTTTTT.

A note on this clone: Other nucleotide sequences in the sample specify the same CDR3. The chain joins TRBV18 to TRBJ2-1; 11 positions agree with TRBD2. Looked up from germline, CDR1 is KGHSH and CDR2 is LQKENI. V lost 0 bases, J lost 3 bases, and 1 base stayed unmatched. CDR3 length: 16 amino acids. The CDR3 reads CASSPPGTSGYNEQFF. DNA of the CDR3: TGTGCCAGCTCACCACCTGGGACTAGCGGCTACAATGAGCAGTTCTTC.

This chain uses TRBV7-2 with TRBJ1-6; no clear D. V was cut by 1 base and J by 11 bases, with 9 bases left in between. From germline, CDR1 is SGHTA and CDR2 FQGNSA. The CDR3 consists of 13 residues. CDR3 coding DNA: TGTGCCAGCAGCTTAGTAGACCAGGCACCCCTCCACTTT. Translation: CASSLVDQAPLHF.